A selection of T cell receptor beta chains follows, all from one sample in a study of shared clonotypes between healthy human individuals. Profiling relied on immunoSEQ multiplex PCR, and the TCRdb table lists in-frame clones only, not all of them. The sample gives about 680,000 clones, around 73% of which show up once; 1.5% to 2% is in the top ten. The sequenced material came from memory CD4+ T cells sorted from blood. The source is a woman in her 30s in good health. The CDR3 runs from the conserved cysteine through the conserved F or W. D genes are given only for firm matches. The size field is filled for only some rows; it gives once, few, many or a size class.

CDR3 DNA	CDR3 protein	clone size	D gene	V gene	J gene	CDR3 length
TGTGCCAGCAGTTTACAGTTACTAGCGGGAGGGAACAATGAGCAGTTCTTC	CASSLQLLAGGNNEQFF	NA	TRBD2	TRBV28	TRBJ2-1	17
TGTGCCTGGAGTACGACAGGGGGCGATCAGCCCCAGCATTTT	CAWSTTGGDQPQHF	NA	TRBD1	TRBV30	TRBJ1-5	14
TGTGCCAGCAGCTTACAGAGTAAAGCCAAAAACATTCAGTACTTC	CASSLQSKAKNIQYF	NA	NA	TRBV7-9	TRBJ2-4	15
TGTGCCACCAGCAGAGATAGGACAGGGTATGGGGCCAACGTCCTGACTTTC	CATSRDRTGYGANVLTF	NA	TRBD1	TRBV15	TRBJ2-6	17
TGTGCCACCTCAACAGGGATGGGCACCGGGGAGCTGTTTTTT	CATSTGMGTGELFF	NA	NA	TRBV15	TRBJ2-2	14
TGTGCCAGCAGTCGGATGGCGGGAGGGGGGGCACTCTACGAGCAGTACTTC	CASSRMAGGGALYEQYF	NA	TRBD2	TRBV28	TRBJ2-7	17
TGTGCCAGCAGCCGGGACTCCCGGGGCACCGGGGAGCTGTTTTTT	CASSRDSRGTGELFF	NA	NA	TRBV6-5	TRBJ2-2	15
TGTGCCAGCTCACGGGAAACAGGGGGCGCCAACACTGAAGCTTTCTTT	CASSRETGGANTEAFF	NA	TRBD1	TRBV18	TRBJ1-1	16
TGTGCCAGCAGCTCTCGGGCGGGGGCCAGAAAAGAGCAGTACTTC	CASSSRAGARKEQYF	NA	NA	TRBV11-3	TRBJ2-7	15
TGCGCCAGCACCATGGACTCCAGCTCCTACAATGAGCAGTTCTTC	CASTMDSSSYNEQFF	NA	NA	TRBV5-1	TRBJ2-1	15
TGTGCCAGCAGCCCTCGCATATCCCCAGATACGCAGTATTTT	CASSPRISPDTQYF	NA	NA	TRBV7-9	TRBJ2-3	14
TGTGCCAGCAGCTTAGTTTCGGTCAGACAAGAGACCCAGTACTTC	CASSLVSVRQETQYF	few	NA	TRBV7-2	TRBJ2-5	15
TGCGCCAGCAGCCGTACAGGATCAACTAATGAAAAACTGTTTTTT	CASSRTGSTNEKLFF	NA	NA	TRBV5-1	TRBJ1-4	15
TGTGCCAGCAGTTCCCCGGCTAGTAATGAGCAGTTCTTC	CASSSPASNEQFF	NA	NA	TRBV6-5	TRBJ2-1	13
TGTGCCAGCAGCACGCGACAGGTTGCAGATACGCAGTATTTT	CASSTRQVADTQYF	many	NA	TRBV7-2	TRBJ2-3	14
TGTGCCAGCAGTTTTGGGCTGGGGAAAAATGAAAAACTGTTTTTT	CASSFGLGKNEKLFF	NA	NA	TRBV28	TRBJ1-4	15
TGTGCCAGCAGCTTAGCCGACAACTATGGCTACACCTTC	CASSLADNYGYTF	NA	NA	TRBV7-2	TRBJ1-2	13
TGTGCCACCGGGACTAGCGGGATCTACGAGCAGTACTTC	CATGTSGIYEQYF	NA	TRBD2	TRBV28	TRBJ2-7	13
TGTGCCAGCAGCTTGGGGGCGGATGGCTACACCTTC	CASSLGADGYTF	NA	NA	TRBV11-2	TRBJ1-2	12
TGCGCCAGCAGCCAAGATTCCGGTTCAGGGTGGAATGGCTACACCTTC	CASSQDSGSGWNGYTF	NA	NA	TRBV4-1	TRBJ1-2	16
TGTGCCAGCAGGCCCGGGACAGGGGACGAGCAGTACTTC	CASRPGTGDEQYF	NA	TRBD1	TRBV28	TRBJ2-7	13
TGTGCCAGCAGCTTAAGGCCCGGGACTACCACCGGGGAGCTGTTTTTT	CASSLRPGTTTGELFF	NA	TRBD2	TRBV7-3	TRBJ2-2	16
TGCAGCGTTGGACTGACAGTGATTTCCGAGCAGTACTTC	CSVGLTVISEQYF	NA	NA	TRBV29-1	TRBJ2-7	13
TGTGCCAGCAGCTTGGCAGGGGGTTACAATGAGCAGTTCTTC	CASSLAGGYNEQFF	once	TRBD1	TRBV7-9	TRBJ2-1	14
TGCGCCAGCAGCGAGGACTTGCTTGGCTACGAGCAGTACTTC	CASSEDLLGYEQYF	many	NA	TRBV5-1	TRBJ2-7	14
TGCGCCAGCAGCCCAGACAGCGTGCAGTTCTTC	CASSPDSVQFF	few	NA	TRBV5-1	TRBJ2-1	11
TGTGCCAGCAGCTTAGGACCCAGCCGGGAAAAACTGTTTTTT	CASSLGPSREKLFF	NA	NA	TRBV7-6	TRBJ1-4	14
TGTGCCAGCAGCTTTGAAGCGGGGAGAGTGGAGACCCAGTACTTC	CASSFEAGRVETQYF	NA	TRBD2	TRBV7-2	TRBJ2-5	15
TGCGCCAGCAGCACGGGGGGGAGCACAGATACGCAGTATTTT	CASSTGGSTDTQYF	NA	TRBD2	TRBV5-1	TRBJ2-3	14
TGTGCCAGTAGGTTTAGGACATACACTGAAGCTTTCTTT	CASRFRTYTEAFF	NA	NA	TRBV19	TRBJ1-1	13
TGTGCCAGCAGCTTAAGTCGCACCGGGGAGCTGTTTTTT	CASSLSRTGELFF	NA	NA	TRBV7-2	TRBJ2-2	13
TGTGCCAGCAGCACTCCCCCAAGGACAGGGGGCGCCGATGGCTACACCTTC	CASSTPPRTGGADGYTF	NA	TRBD1	TRBV5-4	TRBJ1-2	17
TGCGCCAGCAGGATAAACAGGGGATCGGGGTACGAGCAGTACTTC	CASRINRGSGYEQYF	NA	TRBD1	TRBV5-1	TRBJ2-7	15
TGCAGCGTTATTAGGCGGTTCACAGATACGCAGTATTTT	CSVIRRFTDTQYF	NA	NA	TRBV29-1	TRBJ2-3	13
TGTGCCAGCAGCTTAGTTTTAGGCCTACGTAGCGGGGGTGGCTACACCTTC	CASSLVLGLRSGGGYTF	once	NA	TRBV7-2	TRBJ1-2	17
TGTGCCAGCAGTTACTCGGGTGGGAACTATGGCTACACCTTC	CASSYSGGNYGYTF	few	NA	TRBV6-5	TRBJ1-2	14
TGTGCCAGCAGCTATGGAGGGCGGGAGGCCTACGAGCAGTACTTC	CASSYGGREAYEQYF	NA	TRBD2	TRBV5-6	TRBJ2-7	15
TGCGCCAGCAGCCAAGTTGGGACCAAGACCTACAATGAGCAGTTCTTC	CASSQVGTKTYNEQFF	NA	NA	TRBV4-1	TRBJ2-1	16
TGCAGCGTTGAAGGGATAGCAGACGTCACAGATACGCAGTATTTT	CSVEGIADVTDTQYF	NA	NA	TRBV29-1	TRBJ2-3	15
TGTGCCAGTCAGGGGGCCCTCTTCTCCTACGAGCAGTACTTC	CASQGALFSYEQYF	once	TRBD1	TRBV2	TRBJ2-7	14
TGCGCCAGCAGCTTGAGGGGCGATGAGCAGTTCTTC	CASSLRGDEQFF	NA	NA	TRBV5-1	TRBJ2-1	12
TGTGCCAGCAGTTACACCCGAGGAGGGGGCAATCAGCCCCAGCATTTT	CASSYTRGGGNQPQHF	NA	NA	TRBV6-6	TRBJ1-5	16
TGTGCCAGCAGCCCACGTTTAAGGGAGGACAATGAGCAGTTCTTC	CASSPRLREDNEQFF	NA	NA	TRBV2	TRBJ2-1	15
TGTGCCAGCAGGCCCAGGGGCCAGCAGAACACCGGGGAGCTGTTTTTT	CASRPRGQQNTGELFF	few	NA	TRBV28	TRBJ2-2	16
TGTGCCAGCAGCCACGGACATATCTACGAGCAGTACTTC	CASSHGHIYEQYF	NA	NA	TRBV7-9	TRBJ2-7	13
TGTGCCAGCAGTTTGTTAGGGTCGAACACCGGGGAGCTGTTTTTT	CASSLLGSNTGELFF	NA	NA	TRBV28	TRBJ2-2	15
TGTGCCAGCAGCCTGGGACTAGCGGGAGTTGGAGAGACCCAGTACTTC	CASSLGLAGVGETQYF	NA	TRBD2	TRBV9	TRBJ2-5	16
TGTGCCAGCAGCGCAGGACTCTCTCTGACTGACTACGAGCAGTACTTC	CASSAGLSLTDYEQYF	NA	NA	TRBV9	TRBJ2-7	16
TGTGCCAGCAGTTATTCACACCGGGGGGGTGAAAAACTGTTTTTT	CASSYSHRGGEKLFF	NA	NA	TRBV6-5	TRBJ1-4	15
TGTGCCAGTAGTATCAAAGGGCTGACTGAAGCTTTCTTT	CASSIKGLTEAFF	NA	NA	TRBV19	TRBJ1-1	13
TGCAGGCCGGATACCTACAATGAGCAGTTCTTC	CRPDTYNEQFF	few	NA	TRBV20-1	TRBJ2-1	11
TGCGCCAGCTCAAACGGGGAGGCGTATGGAAACACCATATATTTT	CASSNGEAYGNTIYF	NA	NA	TRBV10-1	TRBJ1-3	15
TGTGCCAGTAGGAAATTCGGGACGGAAGCTTTCTTT	CASRKFGTEAFF	NA	NA	TRBV19	TRBJ1-1	12
TGTGCCAGCAGCGGCAATAGTTCACCCCTCCACTTT	CASSGNSSPLHF	NA	NA	TRBV9	TRBJ1-6	12
TGTGCCAGCAGCCAAGACGGTCCGGGACTAGCTAGGAATGAGCAGTTCTTC	CASSQDGPGLARNEQFF	few	TRBD2	TRBV4-2	TRBJ2-1	17
TGTGCCAGCAGCTCCCCTCGGGGCAGACATTACTCTGGAAACACCATATATTTT	CASSSPRGRHYSGNTIYF	NA	NA	TRBV11-2	TRBJ1-3	18
TGTGCCAGCAGGAGACAGGGGGTCTCTGGGGCCAACGTCCTGACTTTC	CASRRQGVSGANVLTF	NA	TRBD1	TRBV28	TRBJ2-6	16
TGTGCTAGTGGTTTGGGGGACGTCACAGATACGCAGTATTTT	CASGLGDVTDTQYF	NA	NA	TRBV12-5	TRBJ2-3	14
TGTGCCAGCAGTGACCTAGGACGTGTTAAGGAGACCCAGTACTTC	CASSDLGRVKETQYF	NA	NA	TRBV25-1	TRBJ2-5	15
TGCAGCGTTGTATCAGTGAACACTGAAGCTTTCTTT	CSVVSVNTEAFF	NA	NA	TRBV29-1	TRBJ1-1	12